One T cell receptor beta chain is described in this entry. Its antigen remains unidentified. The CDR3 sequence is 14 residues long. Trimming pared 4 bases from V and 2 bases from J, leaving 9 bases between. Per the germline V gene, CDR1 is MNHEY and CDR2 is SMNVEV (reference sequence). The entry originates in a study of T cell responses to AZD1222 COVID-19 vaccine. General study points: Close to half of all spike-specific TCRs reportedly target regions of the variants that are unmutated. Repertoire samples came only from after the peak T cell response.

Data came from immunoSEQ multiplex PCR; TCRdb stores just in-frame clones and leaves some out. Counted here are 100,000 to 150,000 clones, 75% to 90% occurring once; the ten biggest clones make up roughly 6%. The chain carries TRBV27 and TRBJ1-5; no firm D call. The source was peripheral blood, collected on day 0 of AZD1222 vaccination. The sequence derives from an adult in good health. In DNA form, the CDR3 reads TGTGCCAGCAGTTACTCGCGAGGCAATCAGCCCCAGCATTTT. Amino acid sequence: CASSYSRGNQPQHF.